This TCR beta chain was sequenced during a study of T-cell reconstitution after alpha-beta-depleted transplantation in children. The study's findings and limits: Most T-cell counts and diversity one year after the transplant came from T cells that were newly produced.

Trimming cost V 4 bases and J 2 bases, with 7 bases left between them. The germline gives CDR1 SQVTM, CDR2 ANQGSEA. The length of the CDR3 is 12 residues. With respect to this clonotype: Its antigen is unknown. This sequence may be a read error, since a much larger clone differs from it by one base.

Researchers prepared the TCRbeta library using unique molecular identifiers, the study reports. TCRdb re-called the PCR reads with MiXCR, one entry per CDR3 protein. The sample records 440,000 or so distinct CDR3 sequences, about 40% being singletons. The chain couples TRBV29-1 to TRBJ2-3, with D uncertain. The origin of this receptor is a girl under 10 years old with aplastic anemia, due to receive a stem cell transplant. Sample: PBMCs, taken before TCRalphabeta/CD19-depleted stem cell transplant. CDR3 protein: CSVVRLTDTQYF. CDR3 in DNA: TGCAGCGTTGTACGGCTCACAGATACGCAGTATTTT.